These 19 T cell receptor beta chains originate from one sample sequenced in a study of blood T cell repertoires in COVID-19 (TCRdb year 2020). Receptor libraries were prepared by the immunoSEQ multiplex PCR assay. Here the immuneACCESS table is served through TCRdb, limited to in-frame sequences with V and J called. Missing clones are a known gap in these copies; in checked studies unresolved V genes cover under half, and the rest lacks a known reason. The sample table records about 150,000 clones; 87% of these occur just once. The top ten constitute 3.5% to 4.5% of the sample. Source material: PBMCs or T cells enriched from blood (not recorded which). All receptors derive from a woman between 40 and 50 years old who had been exposed to COVID-19.

The rearrangement uses TRBV11-3 and TRBJ2-1; D possibly corresponds to TRBD2 (5 bases). From germline, CDR1 is SGHNT and CDR2 YENEEA. The length of the CDR3 is 13 residues. The germline V and J ends were trimmed by 8 bases and 7 bases, with 15 bases remaining between them. CDR3 sequence reads: CASGSQRSNEQFF. CDR3 sequence (DNA): TGTGCCAGCGGGTCCCAGCGGTCAAATGAGCAGTTCTTC.

The chain has TRBV4-1 and TRBJ2-1; D is ambiguous. From germline, CDR1 is MGHRA and CDR2 YSYEKL. The V gene lost 0 bases and the J gene lost 0 bases, with 9 bases spanning the gap. This CDR3 spans 16 amino acids. CDR3 bases: TGCGCCAGCAGCCAAGATTCGCCCAGCTCCTACAATGAGCAGTTCTTC. Its protein product is CASSQDSPSSYNEQFF.

This chain links TRBV9 with TRBJ1-3; 9 nucleotides match TRBD1. Unmatched junction bases numbered 4, after V lost 4 bases and J lost 2 bases. CDR3 length: 15 amino acids. The germline gives CDR1 SGDLS, CDR2 YYNGEE. Here the CDR3 reads CASSTRTGAGNTIYF. CDR3 DNA: TGTGCCAGCAGCACAAGGACAGGGGCTGGAAACACCATATATTTT.

The chain employs TRBV6-5 and TRBJ2-2; the D is unclear. CDR1 and CDR2 from the germline V gene are MNHEY and SVGAGI. V was cut by 4 bases and J by 2 bases, with 5 bases left in between. This CDR3 contains 13 residues. The CDR3 region is CASSSRNTGELFF. CDR3 DNA: TGTGCCAGCAGTTCGCGAAACACCGGGGAGCTGTTTTTT.

V gene TRBV7-2 combines with J gene TRBJ1-4; D ambiguous. V lost 0 bases and J lost 2, with 7 bases in between. The CDR3 covers 15 residues. Germline V CDR1 and CDR2: SGHTA, FQGNSA. The CDR3 DNA is TGTGCCAGCAGCTTAGCGCCGGGTACTAATGAAAAACTGTTTTTT. The encoded protein is CASSLAPGTNEKLFF.

This clone was found once. The rearrangement joins TRBV5-5 to TRBJ1-5; a possible D gene is TRBD1 (6 bases). Trimming cost V 4 bases and J 5 bases, with 16 bases left between them. Germline CDR1 SGHKS, CDR2 YYEKEE (reference sequence). There are 15 residues in the CDR3. For the CDR3, the DNA is TGTGCCAGCAGCAGGGGGGAGGGGAGGGATCAGCCCCAGCATTTT. It encodes CASSRGEGRDQPQHF.

This chain uses TRBV2 with TRBJ1-2, with 7 bases matching TRBD1. This CDR3 is 13 amino acids long. Losses at the gene ends were 8 bases for V and 0 bases for J; bases not matched to a gene: 3. Germline V lookup: CDR1 SNHLY, CDR2 FYNNEI. CDR3 protein: CASSGGANYGYTF. The DNA of the CDR3 is TGTGCCAGCTCAGGGGGAGCTAACTATGGCTACACCTTC.

V usage is TRBV25-1 and J usage is TRBJ1-2; TRBD1 agrees at 11 bases. Germline V gene lookup returns CDR1 MGHDK and CDR2 SYGVNS. The V segment lost 8 bases and the J segment 5 bases; nucleotides outside the gene matches: 4. The CDR3 sequence is 13 residues long. The DNA for the CDR3 is TGTGCCAGCGCAGGGACAGGGGGGTATGGCTACACCTTC. Its protein product is CASAGTGGYGYTF.

J is TRBJ1-5 and V is TRBV28, with a possible D match to TRBD1 (6 bases). The germline gives CDR1 MDHEN, CDR2 SYDVKM. Trimming cost V 5 bases and J 7 bases, with 18 bases left between them. This CDR3 comprises 15 residues. The CDR3 here is CASSPTGGLQQPQHF. CDR3 sequence (DNA): TGTGCCAGCAGTCCGACCGGGGGGCTACAGCAGCCCCAGCATTTT.

The CDR3 protein is CASNTGTGFNTEAFF. The CDR3 DNA is TGTGCCAGCAATACCGGGACAGGGTTCAACACTGAAGCTTTCTTT. The chain employs TRBV2 and TRBJ1-1; 9 bases align to TRBD1. The CDR3 has 15 amino acids. V shed 7 bases and J 2 bases; nucleotides not matched to a gene: 8. Per the germline V gene, CDR1 is SNHLY and CDR2 is FYNNEI.

The genes are TRBV19 and TRBJ1-2, with D unclear. The CDR3 totals 16 residues. Germline CDR1 reads LNHDA; CDR2 reads SQIVND (reference sequence). V dropped 5 bases and J dropped 2 bases, with 18 bases sitting between them. The CDR3 DNA follows: TGTGCCAGTAGTGGAAAAACCCAGCGATCCAACTATGGCTACACCTTC. This sequence encodes CASSGKTQRSNYGYTF.

The chain links TRBV5-6 to TRBJ1-2, with 7 bases lining up with TRBD1. CDR3 length: 16 residues. With V trimmed by 0 bases and J by 8 bases, 13 bases remained unmatched. Germline loops: CDR1 SGHDT, CDR2 YYEEEE. CDR3 coding DNA: TGTGCCAGCAGCTTGGTGGGACCTATAGGGGGCGGAGGCTACACCTTC. It specifies CASSLVGPIGGGGYTF. Looking up the rest from reference TRBV5-6 and TRBJ1-2 gives the full variable domain: DAGVTQSPTHLIKTRGQQVTLRCSPKSGHDTVSWYQQALGQGPQFIFQYYEEEERQRGNFPDRFSGHQFPNYSSELNVNALLLGDSALYLCASSLVGPIGGGGYTFGSGTRLTVV.

This chain uses TRBV5-4 with TRBJ1-5; TRBD1 aligns across 10 bases. CDR3 size: 15 residues. Germline V gives CDR1 SGHNT, CDR2 YYREEE (reference sequence). With 2 bases clipped from V and 5 bases from J, the junction kept 4 bases outside the gene matches. The CDR3 sequence is CASSFIGQGDQPQHF. Here the CDR3 DNA reads TGTGCCAGCAGCTTCATAGGACAGGGGGATCAGCCCCAGCATTTT.

This chain connects TRBV5-5 to TRBJ2-7; D gene uncertain. CDR1 and CDR2 from the germline V gene are SGHKS and YYEKEE (reference sequence). V was trimmed by 1 base and J by 5 bases, leaving 7 bases between them. The CDR3 is 12 amino acids. The CDR3 loop reads CASSLMGHEQYF. The CDR3 DNA follows: TGTGCCAGCAGCTTGATGGGCCACGAGCAGTACTTC.

This chain links TRBV27 with TRBJ2-7; 8 bases are a match to TRBD2. Germline V CDR1 and CDR2: MNHEY, SMNVEV (reference sequence). The CDR3 consists of 15 residues. With V trimmed by 4 bases and J by 2 bases, 7 bases remained unmatched. The CDR3 loop is CASSYGRGGTYEQYF. The DNA for the CDR3 is TGTGCCAGCAGTTACGGTCGGGGGGGGACCTACGAGCAGTACTTC.

This sequence joins TRBV27 and TRBJ1-2; 7 bases fit TRBD1. In germline, CDR1 is MNHEY, CDR2 SMNVEV (reference sequence). The trim removed 5 bases at V and 0 bases at J, leaving 6 bases unmatched. The CDR3 contains 15 residues. The CDR3 region is CASSIGQAANYGYTF. The CDR3 DNA reads as TGTGCCAGCAGTATAGGACAGGCTGCTAACTATGGCTACACCTTC.

This CDR3 reads CASRRGTGNTIYF. DNA of the CDR3: TGTGCCAGCAGACGAGGGACTGGAAACACCATATATTTT. The rearrangement joins TRBV6-5 to TRBJ1-3; D unclear. Germline V gene sequence: CDR1 MNHEY, CDR2 SVGAGI. V was clipped by 6 bases and J by 2 bases, with 8 bases between them. The CDR3 sequence is 13 residues long.

Notes on this clone: Within the sample, other DNA sequences also encode this same CDR3. The chain joins TRBV18 to TRBJ1-1, with D unresolved. From germline, CDR1 is KGHSH and CDR2 LQKENI. The CDR3 sequence is 13 residues long. V was pared by 3 bases and J by 0 bases, with 5 bases between. Here the CDR3 reads CASSPTVNTEAFF. In nucleotides, the CDR3 is TGTGCCAGCTCACCCACAGTGAACACTGAAGCTTTCTTT.

Concerning this clone itself: Within the sample, other DNA sequences also encode this same CDR3. The rearrangement uses TRBV27 and TRBJ1-1; TRBD1 agrees at 9 bases. This CDR3 region has 13 residues. Germline trimming cut 5 bases from V and 5 bases from J; bases unmatched to any gene: 3. The V gene's germline CDR1 is MNHEY and CDR2 SMNVEV (reference sequence). The CDR3 DNA reads as TGTGCCAGCAGTACGACAGGGGGGACTGAAGCTTTCTTT. Translated, it gives CASSTTGGTEAFF.